The 10 T cell receptor beta chains below were found in one sample sequenced in a study of control samples from healthy donors and cancer patients. The assay was immunoSEQ multiplex PCR, and TCRdb's table has in-frame clones only and misses some. The sample lists tens of thousands of clones, just over 90% occurring once. Source material: blood. The origin of the receptors is a woman aged 25 to 39 in good health.

This rearrangement joins TRBV9 to TRBJ1-1; the match to TRBD1 covers 8 bases. There are 16 residues in the CDR3. Unmatched junction bases numbered 7, after V lost 3 bases and J lost 0 bases. Germline V CDR1 and CDR2: SGDLS, YYNGEE. This chain's CDR3 is CASSASGGGMNTEAFF. The CDR3 nucleotides read TGTGCCAGCAGCGCGTCAGGGGGCGGAATGAACACTGAAGCTTTCTTT. Full variable domain (missing parts from reference TRBV9 and TRBJ1-1): DSGVTQTPKHLITATGQRVTLRCSPRSGDLSVYWYQQSLDQGLQFLIQYYNGEERAKGNILERFSAQQFPDLHSELNLSSLELGDSALYFCASSASGGGMNTEAFFGQGTRLTVV.

The J gene is TRBJ1-2, the V gene TRBV10-2, with D perhaps TRBD1 (6 bases). The length of the CDR3 is 12 residues. Trimming stripped 4 bases from V and 4 bases from J, with 7 bases between. Per the germline V gene, CDR1 is WSHSY and CDR2 is SAAADI. DNA for the CDR3: TGCGCCAGCAGTGTACAGGGCTATGGCTACACCTTC. It specifies CASSVQGYGYTF.

The chain has TRBV7-6 and TRBJ2-7, with D possibly TRBD1 on 6 matching bases. The V end lost 1 base, the J end lost 0 bases, and 10 bases lay between the germline ends. The CDR3 contains 15 residues. Germline V CDR1 and CDR2: SGHVS, FNYEAQ. DNA for the CDR3: TGTGCCAGCAGCTTAGGGCAGGGGAGCTCCTACGAGCAGTACTTC. This gives the protein CASSLGQGSSYEQYF.

J is TRBJ2-7 and V is TRBV19; either TRBD1 or TRBD2 may fit D (5 bases each). V shed 9 bases and J shed 3 bases, with 18 bases lying between them. The V gene's germline CDR1 is LNHDA and CDR2 SQIVND (reference sequence). The length of the CDR3 is 14 residues. The CDR3 region is CASSYRDGLYEQYF. As DNA, the CDR3 is TGTGCCAGCAGTTACCGGGACGGACTCTACGAGCAGTACTTC.

Comments on this clone: Compared with germline, one end of the junction differs, possibly owing to a read error. The chain employs TRBV11-2 and TRBJ2-1, with TRBD2 identical over 8 bases. CDR1 is SGHAT and CDR2 is FQNNGV in the germline V gene. The CDR3 is made up of 15 amino acids. In nucleotides, the CDR3 is TGTGCCAGCAGCTTAAGTATAAGCGGGAGAGCACTTGAGATCTTC. This codes for CASSLSISGRALEIF.

J is TRBJ2-1 and V is TRBV19, with 7 bases lining up with TRBD2. V lost 10 bases to trimming and J lost 7 bases; unmatched junction nucleotides: 13. The CDR3 is made up of 14 amino acids. Germline CDR1 and CDR2: LNHDA and SQIVND (reference sequence). This CDR3 is CATDQREGANEQFF. Written as DNA, the CDR3 is TGTGCCACTGACCAGCGGGAAGGGGCGAATGAGCAGTTCTTC.

V gene TRBV6-5 combines with J gene TRBJ2-5; tentatively, D is TRBD2 (8 bases). Trimming took off 7 bases at V and 4 bases at J, with 19 bases between the two ends. Germline assignment: CDR1 MNHEY and CDR2 SVGAGI. This CDR3 is built from 15 residues. The CDR3 region has the DNA TGTGCCAGCAACGGGGGGGACAGCCAGAGAGAGACCCAGTACTTC. Translating gives CASNGGDSQRETQYF.

V is TRBV29-1 and J is TRBJ2-3, with D perhaps TRBD2 (6 bases). CDR3 length: 13 amino acids. Germline loops: CDR1 SQVTM, CDR2 ANQGSEA. V was trimmed by 4 bases and J by 6 bases, leaving 14 bases between them. The CDR3 coding sequence is TGCAGCGTTGGTGGGAGGAGTATGGATACGCAGTATTTT. As protein: CSVGGRSMDTQYF.

The V gene is TRBV5-1, the J gene TRBJ1-4, with a tentative D call TRBD1 (6 bases). The CDR3 is 17 residues long. The germline V gene encodes CDR1 SGHRS and CDR2 YFSETQ. V was clipped by 5 bases and J by 5 bases, with 22 bases between them. This CDR3 is CASSAGAYTPPNEKLFF. CDR3 in DNA: TGCGCCAGCAGTGCGGGGGCCTATACCCCACCGAATGAAAAACTGTTTTTT.

This rearrangement joins TRBV2 to TRBJ1-4; unclear D gene. CDR1 SNHLY and CDR2 FYNNEI come from the germline V gene. The CDR3 is 14 amino acids. V was shortened by 7 bases and J by 0 bases, with 9 bases between the two germline ends. CDR3 sequence: CASKSRATNEKLFF. The CDR3 bases are TGTGCCAGCAAATCTCGGGCAACTAATGAAAAACTGTTTTTT.